This TCR beta chain comes out of a study of early stage breast cancer tumors. Background on the study: About 80% of the 16 invasive tumors were ER+, PR+ and HER2-.

Assay used: immunoSEQ multiplex PCR; TCRdb lists only in-frame clones, some missing. This sample has 70,000 or so clones, with more than 70% found just once. CDR3 length equals 14 residues. CDR1 and CDR2 from the germline V gene are GTSNPN and SVGIG (reference sequence). With V trimmed by 5 bases and J by 9 bases, 7 bases remained unmatched. Sequenced: blood. The receptor comes from a person in their 40s with breast cancer. The V gene is TRBV30, the J gene TRBJ2-1; TRBD2 matches 13 bases. The CDR3 DNA reads as TGTGCCTGGCTCGGACTAGCGGGAGCTGGTGAGCAGTTCTTC. Amino acids: CAWLGLAGAGEQFF.